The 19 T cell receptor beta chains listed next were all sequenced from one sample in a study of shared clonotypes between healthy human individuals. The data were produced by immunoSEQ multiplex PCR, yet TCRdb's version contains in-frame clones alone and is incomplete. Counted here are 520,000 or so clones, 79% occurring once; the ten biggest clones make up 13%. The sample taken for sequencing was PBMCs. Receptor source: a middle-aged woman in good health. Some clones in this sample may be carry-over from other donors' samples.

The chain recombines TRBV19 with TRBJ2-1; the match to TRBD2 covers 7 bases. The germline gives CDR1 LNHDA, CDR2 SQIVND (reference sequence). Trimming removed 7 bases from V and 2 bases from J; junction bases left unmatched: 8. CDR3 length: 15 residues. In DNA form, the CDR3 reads TGTGCCAGTAAGCTCGGGAGGTCGACCTACAATGAGCAGTTCTTC. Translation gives CASKLGRSTYNEQFF.

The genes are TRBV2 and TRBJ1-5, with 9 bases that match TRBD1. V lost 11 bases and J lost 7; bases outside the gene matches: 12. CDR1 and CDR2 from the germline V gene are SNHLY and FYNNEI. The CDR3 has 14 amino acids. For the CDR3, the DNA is TGTGCCGCGAAAACAGGGGGCTTTGACCAGCCCCAGCATTTT. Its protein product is CAAKTGGFDQPQHF.

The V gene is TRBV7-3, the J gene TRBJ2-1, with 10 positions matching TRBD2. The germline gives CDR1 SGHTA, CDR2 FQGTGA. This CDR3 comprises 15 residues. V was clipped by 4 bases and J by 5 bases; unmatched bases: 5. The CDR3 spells CASSYGLAANNEQFF. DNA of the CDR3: TGTGCCAGCAGCTATGGACTAGCGGCTAACAATGAGCAGTTCTTC.

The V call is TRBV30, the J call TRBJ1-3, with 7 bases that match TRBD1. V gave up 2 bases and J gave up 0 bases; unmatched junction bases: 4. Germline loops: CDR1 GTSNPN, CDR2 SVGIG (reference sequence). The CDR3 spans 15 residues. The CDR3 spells CAWSLGTVSGNTIYF. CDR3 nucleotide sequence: TGTGCCTGGAGTCTCGGGACAGTCTCTGGAAACACCATATATTTT.

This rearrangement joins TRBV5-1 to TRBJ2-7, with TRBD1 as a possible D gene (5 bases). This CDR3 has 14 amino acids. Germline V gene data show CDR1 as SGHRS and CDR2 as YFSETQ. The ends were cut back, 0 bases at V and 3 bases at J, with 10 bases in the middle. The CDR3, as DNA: TGCGCCAGCAGCTTGGGTGCAGGGTACTACGAGCAGTACTTC. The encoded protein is CASSLGAGYYEQYF.

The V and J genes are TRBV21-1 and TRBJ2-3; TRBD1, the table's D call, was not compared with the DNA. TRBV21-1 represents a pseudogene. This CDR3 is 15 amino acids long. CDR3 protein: CASSRGPPVSDTQYF. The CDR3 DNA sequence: TGTGCCAGCAGCAGGGGCCCACCTGTGTCCGATACGCAGTATTTT.

In DNA form, the CDR3 reads TGTGCCAGCAGTTACGGGGGCCCTGGGGCCAACGTCCTGACTTTC. It specifies CASSYGGPGANVLTF. The rearrangement joins TRBV6-5 to TRBJ2-6, with D maybe TRBD1 (6 bases). Trimming took off 2 bases at V and 2 bases at J, with 7 bases between the two ends. CDR1 is MNHEY and CDR2 is SVGAGI in the germline V gene. The CDR3 runs 15 residues.

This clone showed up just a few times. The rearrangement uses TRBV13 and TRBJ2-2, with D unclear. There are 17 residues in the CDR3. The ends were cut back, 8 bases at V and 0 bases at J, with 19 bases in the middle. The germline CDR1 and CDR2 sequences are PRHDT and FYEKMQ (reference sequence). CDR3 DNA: TGTGCCAGCGCCACATCATCGGTTAACGCGAACACCGGGGAGCTGTTTTTT. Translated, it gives CASATSSVNANTGELFF.

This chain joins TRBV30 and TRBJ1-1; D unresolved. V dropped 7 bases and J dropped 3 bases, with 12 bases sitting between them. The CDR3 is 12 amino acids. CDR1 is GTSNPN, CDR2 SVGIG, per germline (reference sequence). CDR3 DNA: TGTGCCTCGACGGCGGGGTACACTGAAGCTTTCTTT. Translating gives CASTAGYTEAFF.

Written as DNA, the CDR3 is TGTGCCAGCAGTGGACGGTTTGGAAGCGGGAGATCCGAGCAGTACTTC. Its protein is CASSGRFGSGRSEQYF. The chain links TRBV6-1 to TRBJ2-7; 8 bases agree with TRBD2. The CDR3 has 16 residues. With V trimmed by 4 bases and J by 6 bases, 14 bases remained unmatched. Per germline, CDR1 MNHNS and CDR2 SASEGT.

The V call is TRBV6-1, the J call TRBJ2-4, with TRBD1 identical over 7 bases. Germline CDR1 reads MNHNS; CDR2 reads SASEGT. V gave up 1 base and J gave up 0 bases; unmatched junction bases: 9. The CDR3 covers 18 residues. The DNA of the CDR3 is TGTGCCAGCAGTGAAGATCCCCGGGACAGACGAGCCAAAAACATTCAGTACTTC. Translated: CASSEDPRDRRAKNIQYF.

The CDR3 reads CASTPSGGAGEDNEQFF. The CDR3 DNA is TGTGCCAGCACCCCCTCCGGAGGAGCGGGAGAGGACAATGAGCAGTTCTTC. The chain is built from TRBV5-4 and TRBJ2-1; 8 nucleotides align to TRBD2. V shed 6 bases, J shed 5 bases, and the junction held 16 bases outside the gene matches. Germline assignment: CDR1 SGHNT and CDR2 YYREEE (reference sequence). The length of the CDR3 is 17 residues. Filled out from reference TRBV5-4 and TRBJ2-1, the complete variable domain reads ETGVTQSPTHLIKTRGQQVTLRCSSQSGHNTVSWYQQALGQGPQFIFQYYREEENGRGNFPPRFSGLQFPNYSSELNVNALELDDSALYLCASTPSGGAGEDNEQFFGPGTRLTVL.

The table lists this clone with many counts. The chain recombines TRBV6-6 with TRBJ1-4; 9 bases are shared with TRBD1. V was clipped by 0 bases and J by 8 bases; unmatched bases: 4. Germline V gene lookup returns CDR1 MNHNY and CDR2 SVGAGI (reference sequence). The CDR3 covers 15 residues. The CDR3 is CASSYSTGGVEKLFF. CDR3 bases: TGTGCCAGCAGTTACTCGACAGGGGGAGTGGAAAAACTGTTTTTT.

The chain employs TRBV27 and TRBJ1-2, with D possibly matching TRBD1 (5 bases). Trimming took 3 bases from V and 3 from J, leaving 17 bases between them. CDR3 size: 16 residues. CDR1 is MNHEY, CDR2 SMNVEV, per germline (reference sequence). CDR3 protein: CASSFRGHPGDYGYTF. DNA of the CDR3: TGTGCCAGCAGTTTCCGTGGACACCCTGGGGACTATGGCTACACCTTC.

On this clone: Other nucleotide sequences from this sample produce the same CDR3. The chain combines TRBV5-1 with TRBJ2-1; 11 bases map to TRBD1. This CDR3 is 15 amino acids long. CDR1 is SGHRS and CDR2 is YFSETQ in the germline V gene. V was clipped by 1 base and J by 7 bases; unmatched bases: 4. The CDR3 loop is CASSLSGTGGNEQFF. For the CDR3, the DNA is TGCGCCAGCAGCTTGTCTGGGACAGGGGGAAATGAGCAGTTCTTC.

The CDR3, as DNA: TGTGCCAGTAGGCGGACAGGCGTCTACGAGCAGTACTTC. The encoded protein is CASRRTGVYEQYF. J is TRBJ2-7 and V is TRBV19, with 7 nucleotides matching TRBD1. The J segment lost 3 bases and the V segment lost 6 bases, leaving 5 bases of the junction unmatched. Germline CDR1 is LNHDA and CDR2 is SQIVND (reference sequence). This CDR3 has 13 amino acids.

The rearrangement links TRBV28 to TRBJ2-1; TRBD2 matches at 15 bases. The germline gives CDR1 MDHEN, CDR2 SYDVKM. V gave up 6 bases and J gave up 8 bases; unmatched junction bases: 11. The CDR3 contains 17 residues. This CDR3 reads CASRTTGTSGRLDEQFF. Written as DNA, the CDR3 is TGTGCCAGCAGAACCACCGGGACTAGCGGGAGGTTGGATGAGCAGTTCTTC. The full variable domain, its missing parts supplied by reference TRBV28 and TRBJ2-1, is DVKVTQSSRYLVKRTGEKVFLECVQDMDHENMFWYRQDPGLGLRLIYFSYDVKMKEKGDIPEGYSVSREKKERFSLILESASTNQTSMYLCASRTTGTSGRLDEQFFGPGTRLTVL.

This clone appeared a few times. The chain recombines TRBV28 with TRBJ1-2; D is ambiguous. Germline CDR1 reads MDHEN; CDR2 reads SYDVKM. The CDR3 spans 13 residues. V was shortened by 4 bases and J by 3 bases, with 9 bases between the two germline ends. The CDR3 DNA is TGTGCCAGCAGTTCGGGCAGATACTATGGCTACACCTTC. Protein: CASSSGRYYGYTF.

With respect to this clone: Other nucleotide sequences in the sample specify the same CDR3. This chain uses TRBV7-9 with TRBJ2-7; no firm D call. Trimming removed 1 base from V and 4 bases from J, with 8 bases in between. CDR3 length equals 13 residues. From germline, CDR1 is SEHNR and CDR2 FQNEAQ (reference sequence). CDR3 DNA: TGTGCCAGCAGCTTAGGTGGGCCTTACGAGCAGTACTTC. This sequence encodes CASSLGGPYEQYF.